Sequencing of this T cell receptor beta chain was carried out in a study of CD8+ T cells in alopecia areata. Researchers sorted CD4+ cells into CD25+CD127- cells for roughly 5 patients. In alopecia areata patients, both lesional scalp punch biopsies and peripheral blood were collected. Sorting separated CD4+ and CD8+ T cells out of PBMCs. RNA was isolated and reverse transcribed to cDNA, the sequencing template. Assay: immunoSEQ multiplex PCR; the TCRdb copy retains only in-frame clones and omits some. The sample lists around 14,000 clones; 45% to 65% were seen once. Study results and caveats: Affected lesional scalp, above all in alopecia totalis/universalis, was more clonal than normal scalp.

Turning to this clone: Its antigen remains unidentified.

Trimming removed 10 bases from V and 4 bases from J, with 19 bases in between. The CDR3 runs 14 residues. Germline V CDR1 and CDR2: MDHEN, SYDVKM. The chain couples TRBV28 to TRBJ1-1; D possibly corresponds to TRBD1 (6 bases). Sequenced material: CD4+ Tregs sorted from blood. This clonotype was sampled from a human donor with alopecia areata. The CDR3 protein is CATTWGARGTEAFF. CDR3 nucleotides: TGTGCCACCACCTGGGGGGCGAGGGGCACTGAAGCTTTCTTT.